These 7 T cell receptor beta chains were all obtained from the same sample, sequenced in a study of PD-L1 blockade in urothelial cancer. The protocol was immunoSEQ multiplex PCR, while the TCRdb copy is restricted to in-frame clones and leaves out a portion. The table has fewer than 75,000 clones, roughly 80% seen once. The sample was PBMCs, taken around atezolizumab (anti-PD-L1) treatment. The source of these receptors is a man between 65 and 85 years old with urothelial cancer.

This chain connects TRBV6-1 to TRBJ2-5; 9 nucleotides align to TRBD1. The CDR3 runs to 14 residues. Trimming took 10 bases from V and 7 from J; bases not matched to a gene: 13. Per germline, CDR1 MNHNS and CDR2 SASEGT. The DNA of the CDR3 is TGTGCCACCGCCCCGGGACAGGGCTTCCCGACCCAGTACTTC. Its protein is CATAPGQGFPTQYF.

The rearrangement links TRBV29-1 to TRBJ2-7; 8 bases are shared with TRBD1. Germline V gene sequence: CDR1 SQVTM, CDR2 ANQGSEA. This CDR3 is 13 amino acids long. V shed 6 bases and J 4 bases; nucleotides not matched to a gene: 8. CDR3 bases: TGCAGCGTAGGACAGGGTAGGGTTTACGAGCAGTACTTC. Its translation is CSVGQGRVYEQYF.

CDR3 in DNA: TGTGCCAGCAGCTTAGAGTCAGGGGTTGGCACCGGGGAGCTGTTTTTT. Its translation: CASSLESGVGTGELFF. The chain couples TRBV7-6 to TRBJ2-2, with a possible D match to TRBD1 (6 bases). Germline CDR1 is SGHVS and CDR2 is FNYEAQ. This CDR3 is 16 amino acids long. V shed 1 base and J shed 4 bases, with 13 bases lying between them.

A few counts support this clone. The rearrangement links TRBV4-2 to TRBJ1-1; no clear D gene. Germline V lookup: CDR1 LGHNA, CDR2 YNFKEQ. Trimming removed 0 bases from V and 1 base from J, with 9 bases in between. The CDR3 has 15 amino acids. The CDR3 is CASSQEMNKNTEAFF. The CDR3 region has the DNA TGTGCCAGCAGCCAAGAGATGAACAAGAACACTGAAGCTTTCTTT.

In its sample, this clone was seen a few times. Additional DNA sequences in this sample encode the identical CDR3. The chain joins TRBV7-9 to TRBJ1-1, with 10 positions matching TRBD1. Germline CDR1 reads SEHNR; CDR2 reads FQNEAQ (reference sequence). CDR3 length equals 13 residues. Losses at the gene ends were 5 bases for V and 5 bases for J; bases not matched to a gene: 2. CDR3 in DNA: TGTGCCAGCAGCCCGGGACAGGGGACTGAAGCTTTCTTT. It codes for CASSPGQGTEAFF.

The chain joins TRBV28 to TRBJ2-7; 11 bases are shared with TRBD2. In germline, CDR1 is MDHEN, CDR2 SYDVKM. Losses at the gene ends were 8 bases for V and 2 bases for J; bases not matched to a gene: 2. This CDR3 contains 13 residues. CDR3 sequence: CASGTSGAYEQYF. The CDR3 DNA reads as TGTGCCAGCGGGACTAGCGGCGCCTACGAGCAGTACTTC.

This chain connects TRBV28 to TRBJ2-3, with 9 bases fitting TRBD2. The CDR3 consists of 14 residues. Germline loops: CDR1 MDHEN, CDR2 SYDVKM. For the CDR3, the DNA is TGTGCTTCAGCGGCGGGAGGGATTGCTCATACGCAGTATTTT. Its protein product is CASAAGGIAHTQYF.